The following is a T cell receptor (beta chain) sequence with its context. Its antigen is undetermined. Unique molecular identifiers were used to barcode this TCRbeta library. Each CDR3 protein gets one entry after TCRdb re-called the PCR reads with MiXCR. The table has 250,000 or so distinct CDR3 sequences, 7.5% to 9.5% seen once. The entry originates in a study of T-cell reconstitution after alpha-beta-depleted transplantation in children. Germline loops: CDR1 SGHNT, CDR2 YYREEE (reference sequence). The CDR3 spans 15 residues. Trimming took 0 bases from V and 10 from J, leaving 16 bases between them. The study, taken as a whole, reports: When one year had passed after transplant, most T-cell counts and diversity came from newly produced T cells.

The chain links TRBV5-4 to TRBJ2-2; D tentatively reads TRBD1 or TRBD2 (5 bases each). The receptor was derived from a male patient younger than 18 who had a stem cell transplant for acute lymphoblastic leukemia, so the T cells may come from the graft donor. The sequenced sample was PBMCs, mostly from graft donor cells, obtained 180 days after TCRalphabeta/CD19-depleted stem cell transplant. The CDR3 here is CASSLVGDPLLELFF. For the CDR3, the DNA is TGTGCCAGCAGCTTGGTGGGGGACCCCCTTTTGGAGCTGTTTTTT.